The clone carrying this T cell receptor beta chain appeared a few times. The sample originates from a study of blood T cell repertoires in COVID-19. Across the study: Both acute and convalescent COVID-19 samples were obtained from the United States, Italy and Spain. In each case, the material was cDNA or gDNA derived from T cells, B-cell-depleted T cells, or PBMCs.

Per the original methods: Amplification of reference gene primers was used by the study to estimate nucleated cell counts. Clones were read by immunoSEQ multiplex PCR, and TCRdb kept only the in-frame ones, dropping some. V, J and clone size are those of that table, while D and trimming were read from the DNA. The sample holds just under 45,000 clones; around 87% are singletons and the top ten take around 20%. Germline V lookup: CDR1 SQVTM, CDR2 ANQGSEA. J gave up 7 bases and V 7 bases, and 6 bases lay outside the gene matches. The CDR3 sequence is 14 residues long. This chain connects TRBV29-1 to TRBJ2-5; the match to TRBD2 covers 16 bases. This TCR was sampled from an elderly woman in a cohort sampled during active or convalescent COVID-19. Sequenced sample: peripheral blood. The CDR3 protein is CSAGTSGGAGTQYF. The CDR3 nucleotides read TGCAGCGCCGGGACTAGCGGGGGGGCGGGGACCCAGTACTTC.